Here is one T cell receptor beta chain with its context. Antigen specificity is unknown. This entry comes from a study of shared clonotypes between healthy human individuals. Whole-study findings and limits: Investigators expected sequencing depth to affect clonotype sharing among donors.

The trim removed 5 bases at V and 2 bases at J, leaving 3 bases unmatched. Germline CDR1 reads GTSNPN; CDR2 reads SVGIG (reference sequence). CDR3 length: 12 residues. Profiled with immunoSEQ multiplex PCR; TCRdb holds only in-frame clones, not every one. The repertoire consists of about 600,000 clones, with almost 97% occurring once and the leading ten covering about 0.057%. The sample comprised naive CD4+ T cells sorted from blood. Described subset: CD45RA+ positively selected. The chain employs TRBV30 and TRBJ2-7; 7 positions agree with TRBD2. The sequence was collected from a woman between 25 and 40 years old in good health. CDR3: CAWASGAYEQYF. CDR3 nucleotides: TGTGCCTGGGCTAGCGGCGCCTACGAGCAGTACTTC.